The 21 T cell receptor beta chains below were found in one sample sequenced in a study of GPR56 and killer-like receptors on CD4 memory cells. TCRdb reprocessed the reads and reports one entry per CDR3 protein, with no DNA. Found here are approximately 3,300 distinct CDR3 sequences; the top ten clones hold 5.3%. Sorting by FACS used killer cell lectin-like receptor and GPR56 expression to define five CD4+ populations. Material: memory CD4+ T cells from blood. Receptor source: a human donor in good health.

The chain links TRBV18 to TRBJ2-3; TCRdb's D gene call, TRBD2, goes unchecked for lack of DNA. The CDR3 has 14 amino acids. Germline lookup yields CDR1 KGHSH and CDR2 LQKENI. This CDR3 is CASSPGPNADTQYF. The whole variable domain, filled in from reference TRBV18 and TRBJ2-3, reads NAGVMQNPRHLVRRRGQEARLRCSPMKGHSHVYWYRQLPEEGLKFMVYLQKENIIDESGMPKERFSAEFPKEGPSILRIQQVVRGDSAAYFCASSPGPNADTQYFGPGTRLTVL.

By frequency, this clonotype is medium-sized. The gene calls are TRBV11-1 and TRBJ2-3; lacking DNA, the TRBD1 call made by TCRdb goes unchecked. The V gene's germline CDR1 is SGHAT and CDR2 FQDESV (reference sequence). This CDR3 spans 16 amino acids. CDR3 residues: CASSRGAVGSTDTQYF.

This clonotype ranks as large in terms of frequency. The chain recombines TRBV7-2 with TRBJ1-6. Germline lookup yields CDR1 SGHTA and CDR2 FQGNSA. This CDR3 is built from 16 residues. CDR3 loop: CASSSGRSSYNSPLHF. The variable domain in full, completed from reference TRBV7-2 and TRBJ1-6, reads GAGVSQSPSNKVTEKGKDVELRCDPISGHTALYWYRQSLGQGLEFLIYFQGNSAPDKSGLPSDRFSAERTGGSVSTLTIQRTQQEDSAVYLCASSSGRSSYNSPLHFGNGTRLTVT.

By frequency, this clonotype is large. This CDR3 reads CAIKDRSSYNEQFF. The chain links TRBV10-3 to TRBJ2-1. The CDR3 is made up of 14 amino acids. Per germline, CDR1 ENHRY and CDR2 SYGVKD.

The genes are TRBV7-4 and TRBJ2-3; the TCRdb D gene call, TRBD1, has no DNA to confirm it. CDR3 size: 17 residues. Looked up from germline, CDR1 is SGHVT and CDR2 is SQSDAQ. CDR3 sequence: CASSFGLTAGATDTQYF.

This clonotype is medium-sized by frequency. V usage is TRBV7-9 and J usage is TRBJ1-4; TCRdb's assignment of TRBD1 cannot be checked, as there is no DNA. The CDR3 covers 16 residues. Germline lookup yields CDR1 SEHNR and CDR2 FQNEAQ (reference sequence). The CDR3 protein is CASSLGLGQSNEKLFF.

The chain has TRBV4-2 and TRBJ1-2. Germline-derived CDR1 and CDR2 are LGHNA and YNFKEQ. This CDR3 contains 14 residues. This chain's CDR3 is CASSPLTTNYGYTF.

J is TRBJ2-7 and V is TRBV7-9. The CDR3 has 15 residues. CDR1 is SEHNR, CDR2 FQNEAQ, per germline (reference sequence). CDR3 residues: CASSSSGGHSYEQYF.

This chain links TRBV19 with TRBJ2-5; TCRdb gives TRBD2 as the D gene, but with no DNA this cannot be confirmed. Germline assignment: CDR1 LNHDA and CDR2 SQIVND (reference sequence). CDR3 length equals 15 residues. CDR3 amino acids: CASSSSGGGQETQYF.

This clonotype is called medium-sized based on its frequency. The chain joins TRBV6-6 to TRBJ1-2; no DNA is available, so the TRBD1 call from TCRdb remains unchecked. This CDR3 region has 13 residues. Germline CDR1 is MNHNY and CDR2 is SVGAGI (reference sequence). The CDR3 protein is CASTISTGNGYTF.

The chain uses TRBV2 and TRBJ2-7; TCRdb lists TRBD1, though no DNA is available to test this call. The CDR3 has 12 amino acids. Per germline, CDR1 SNHLY and CDR2 FYNNEI. The chain's CDR3 is CASSATAYEQYF.

This clonotype ranks as large in terms of frequency. This sequence joins TRBV6-1 and TRBJ2-2; TCRdb calls TRBD1, which cannot be checked without DNA. Germline-derived CDR1 and CDR2 are MNHNS and SASEGT. This CDR3 has 17 residues. The CDR3 protein is CASRSTAGTEDTGELFF.

Frequency places this clonotype as large. Here the CDR3 reads CASSWGRNQPQHF. The chain is built from TRBV6-5 and TRBJ1-5. This CDR3 contains 13 residues. Germline V gene lookup returns CDR1 MNHEY and CDR2 SVGAGI.

This clonotype registers medium-sized by frequency. The J gene is TRBJ2-7, the V gene TRBV27; checking the TCRdb D call of TRBD2 is not possible without DNA. The CDR3 is 17 residues long. Per the germline V gene, CDR1 is MNHEY and CDR2 is SMNVEV (reference sequence). This chain's CDR3 is CASSLMTSGGARYEQYF.

CDR3 loop: CASSYSRGTDSPLHF. The chain couples TRBV12-3 or TRBV12-4 to TRBJ1-6; no DNA is available, so the TRBD1 call from TCRdb remains unchecked. This CDR3 region has 15 residues.

This CDR3 is CASSLGGTQYF. The chain recombines TRBV12-3 or TRBV12-4 with TRBJ2-5. The length of the CDR3 is 11 residues.

According to its frequency, this clonotype is medium-sized. V usage is TRBV6-1 and J usage is TRBJ1-2; there is no DNA to check the TCRdb D call of TRBD1. Germline CDR1 and CDR2: MNHNS and SASEGT. CDR3 length equals 13 residues. The CDR3 sequence is CASSEARGGGYTF.

Measured by frequency, this clonotype is large (0.1 to 1%). The J gene is TRBJ2-3, the V gene TRBV13; TCRdb's D gene call, TRBD2, goes unchecked for lack of DNA. Germline CDR1 PRHDT, CDR2 FYEKMQ (reference sequence). This CDR3 is 13 amino acids long. The CDR3 spells CASSSGGRDTQYF.

Its frequency marks this clonotype as large. The rearrangement uses TRBV7-2 and TRBJ1-2; TCRdb outputs TRBD1, but without DNA this stays unchecked. Germline V lookup: CDR1 SGHTA, CDR2 FQGNSA. The CDR3 runs 15 residues. The CDR3 spells CASSYSRDKNYGYTF.

V is TRBV12-3 or TRBV12-4 and J is TRBJ2-3; lacking DNA, the TRBD2 call made by TCRdb goes unchecked. The length of the CDR3 is 15 residues. The CDR3 sequence: CASNPGGLPTDTQYF.

The chain employs TRBV20-1 and TRBJ2-7; lacking DNA, the TRBD2 call made by TCRdb goes unchecked. This CDR3 is 17 amino acids long. Germline CDR1 reads DFQATT; CDR2 reads SNEGSKA (reference sequence). CDR3 sequence: CSAPTGRGRGGLNEQYF.